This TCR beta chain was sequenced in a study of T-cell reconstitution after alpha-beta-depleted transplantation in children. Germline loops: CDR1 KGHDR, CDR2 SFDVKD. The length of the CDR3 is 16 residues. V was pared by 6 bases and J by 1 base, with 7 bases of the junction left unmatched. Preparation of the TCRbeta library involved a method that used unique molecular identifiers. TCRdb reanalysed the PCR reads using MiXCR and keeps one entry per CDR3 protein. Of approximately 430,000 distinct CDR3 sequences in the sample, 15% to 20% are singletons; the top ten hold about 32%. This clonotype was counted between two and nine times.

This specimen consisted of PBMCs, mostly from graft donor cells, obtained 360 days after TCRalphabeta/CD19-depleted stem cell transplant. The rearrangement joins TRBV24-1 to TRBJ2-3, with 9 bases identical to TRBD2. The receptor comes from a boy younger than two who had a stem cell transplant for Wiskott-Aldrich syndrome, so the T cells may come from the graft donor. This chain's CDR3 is CATSSSLAGGTDTQYF. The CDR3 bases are TGTGCCACCAGTTCCTCATTAGCGGGAGGCACAGATACGCAGTATTTT.